The 17 T cell receptor beta chains listed next were all sequenced from one sample in a study of cytomegalovirus exposure and HLA in healthy donors. PCR primers comprised 60 Vbeta and 13 Jbeta primers. Produced via immunoSEQ multiplex PCR; TCRdb's table is partial and in-frame only. The sample contains around 170,000 clones, approximately 80% of which appear only once. Sample: PBMCs. The receptors were sampled from a woman aged 18-30 years in good health and CMV-seronegative.

The rearrangement joins TRBV5-1 to TRBJ2-5; D is perhaps TRBD2 (6 bases). Germline CDR1 reads SGHRS; CDR2 reads YFSETQ. The ends were cut back, 4 bases at V and 3 bases at J, with 16 bases in the middle. The CDR3 runs 15 residues. The CDR3 sequence: CASSGGTYSKETQYF. CDR3 DNA: TGCGCCAGCAGCGGGGGGACTTACAGCAAAGAGACCCAGTACTTC. Supplemented by reference TRBV5-1 and TRBJ2-5, the full variable domain reads KAGVTQTPRYLIKTRGQQVTLSCSPISGHRSVSWYQQTPGQGLQFLFEYFSETQRNKGNFPGRFSGRQFSNSRSEMNVSTLELGDSALYLCASSGGTYSKETQYFGPGTRLLVL.

This chain uses TRBV19 with TRBJ1-4; possible D gene TRBD1, 5 bases. The CDR3 is 14 amino acids. Trimming took 3 bases from V and 7 from J, leaving 12 bases between them. CDR1 and CDR2 from the germline V gene are LNHDA and SQIVND (reference sequence). CDR3 nucleotides: TGTGCCAGTAGTATCAACGGGGGGGGTGAAAAACTGTTTTTT. As protein: CASSINGGGEKLFF.

This chain connects TRBV27 to TRBJ1-5; D is possibly TRBD1 (6 bases). The CDR3 is 15 amino acids. V was clipped by 5 bases and J by 2 bases, with 13 bases between them. Germline values: CDR1 MNHEY, CDR2 SMNVEV (reference sequence). CDR3 region: CASSLHRQGNQPQHF. The CDR3 DNA is TGTGCCAGCAGTCTTCACAGACAGGGCAATCAGCCCCAGCATTTT.

This clone was found a few times. V and J are TRBV18 and TRBJ1-4; possible D gene TRBD1, 5 bases. This CDR3 is 14 amino acids long. V was cut by 2 bases and J by 8 bases, with 12 bases left in between. CDR1 and CDR2 from the germline V gene are KGHSH and LQKENI. The CDR3 DNA sequence: TGTGCCAGCTCACCAAATGGGGCGGTCGAAAAACTGTTTTTT. Its protein product is CASSPNGAVEKLFF.

This clone was seen a handful of times. The rearrangement joins TRBV6-1 to TRBJ2-3; TRBD1 matches 7 bases. With 8 bases clipped from V and 2 bases from J, the junction kept 7 bases outside the gene matches. Germline CDR1 reads MNHNS; CDR2 reads SASEGT. The CDR3 is 14 amino acids. DNA of the CDR3: TGTGCCAGCGACAGCGGACAGGCCACAGATACGCAGTATTTT. Protein product: CASDSGQATDTQYF.

The rearrangement joins TRBV11-2 to TRBJ2-5, with 13 bases matching TRBD2. The junction had 6 bases not matched to a gene; V was cut back by 5 bases and J by 3 bases. Per the germline V gene, CDR1 is SGHAT and CDR2 is FQNNGV. This CDR3 is built from 16 residues. The CDR3 protein is CASSRGLAGSEETQYF. The CDR3, as DNA: TGTGCCAGCAGCCGGGGACTAGCGGGGTCCGAAGAGACCCAGTACTTC.

Note on this clone: The junction does not match germline at one end; this may be a read error. The V call is TRBV4-1, the J call TRBJ1-4; D is possibly TRBD1 (6 bases). Germline loops: CDR1 MGHRA, CDR2 YSYEKL. This CDR3 spans 14 amino acids. In nucleotides, the CDR3 is TGCGCCAGCACCCAAATACAGGGAAATGAAAAACTGTTTTTT. Its translation: CASTQIQGNEKLFF.

This clone came up a few times. V gene TRBV11-2 combines with J gene TRBJ2-3; D might be TRBD1 (6 bases). CDR3 length: 14 amino acids. The V and J ends lost 5 bases and 3 bases respectively, with 12 bases between them. CDR1 and CDR2 (germline): SGHAT, FQNNGV. The CDR3 sequence is CASSQGIWTDTQYF. The CDR3 DNA reads as TGTGCCAGCAGCCAGGGGATATGGACAGATACGCAGTATTTT.

The V and J genes are TRBV19 and TRBJ1-2; possible D gene TRBD1, 6 bases. Trimming stripped 6 bases from V and 5 bases from J, with 16 bases between. The CDR3 has 14 residues. Germline CDR1 and CDR2: LNHDA and SQIVND (reference sequence). CDR3 DNA: TGTGCCAGTAGGAGAAGTCAGGGGCCATATGGCTACACCTTC. Its translation is CASRRSQGPYGYTF.

V and J are TRBV5-6 and TRBJ1-1; 9 nucleotides line up with TRBD1. The germline V gene has CDR1 SGHDT and CDR2 YYEEEE. Trimming cost V 4 bases and J 10 bases; bases outside gene matches: 11. The CDR3 spans 14 residues. CDR3 coding DNA: TGTGCCAGCAGCAGATTACAGGGGGCGTTCAGAGCTTTCTTT. Its protein is CASSRLQGAFRAFF.

The rearrangement joins TRBV30 to TRBJ1-1; D might be TRBD1 (5 bases). The V gene's germline CDR1 is GTSNPN and CDR2 SVGIG (reference sequence). The V gene lost 2 bases and the J gene lost 6 bases, with 16 bases spanning the gap. The CDR3 totals 14 residues. Written as DNA, the CDR3 is TGTGCCTGGAGTAGTGGCAGGGTGGTTCCTGAAGCTTTCTTT. It codes for CAWSSGRVVPEAFF.

The table lists this clone with a few counts. The V call is TRBV5-1, the J call TRBJ2-1; D not resolved. Looked up from germline, CDR1 is SGHRS and CDR2 is YFSETQ. V was trimmed by 0 bases and J by 9 bases, leaving 7 bases between them. The CDR3 has 12 amino acids. In DNA form, the CDR3 reads TGCGCCAGCAGCTTGGAGCTCGGTGAGCAGTTCTTC. Protein sequence: CASSLELGEQFF. The whole variable domain, filled in from reference TRBV5-1 and TRBJ2-1, reads KAGVTQTPRYLIKTRGQQVTLSCSPISGHRSVSWYQQTPGQGLQFLFEYFSETQRNKGNFPGRFSGRQFSNSRSEMNVSTLELGDSALYLCASSLELGEQFFGPGTRLTVL.

The genes are TRBV28 and TRBJ2-2, with 8 positions matching TRBD2. V was pared by 5 bases and J by 2 bases, with 7 bases of the junction left unmatched. The CDR3 spans 16 residues. In germline, CDR1 is MDHEN, CDR2 SYDVKM. CDR3 in amino acids: CASSHLGTSNTGELFF. The DNA for the CDR3 is TGTGCCAGCAGTCACCTCGGGACTAGTAACACCGGGGAGCTGTTTTTT. Based on the CDR3 plus reference TRBV28 and TRBJ2-2, the full variable domain is DVKVTQSSRYLVKRTGEKVFLECVQDMDHENMFWYRQDPGLGLRLIYFSYDVKMKEKGDIPEGYSVSREKKERFSLILESASTNQTSMYLCASSHLGTSNTGELFFGEGSRLTVL.

The chain couples TRBV19 to TRBJ2-7; 9 bases line up with TRBD1. CDR3 size: 14 residues. V shed 9 bases, J shed 0 bases, and the junction held 6 bases outside the gene matches. CDR1 is LNHDA, CDR2 SQIVND, per germline (reference sequence). CDR3 in amino acids: CASRQGGSSYEQYF. The CDR3 region has the DNA TGTGCCAGCCGACAGGGGGGGAGCTCCTACGAGCAGTACTTC. The complete variable domain, with remaining parts taken from reference TRBV19 and TRBJ2-7, reads DGGITQSPKYLFRKEGQNVTLSCEQNLNHDAMYWYRQDPGQGLRLIYYSQIVNDFQKGDIAEGYSVSREKKESFPLTVTSAQKNPTAFYLCASRQGGSSYEQYFGPGTRLTVT.

The gene calls are TRBV2 and TRBJ2-5; D may be TRBD1 (6 bases). The J call is doubtful: the DNA matches TRBJ2-7 better. The germline gives CDR1 SNHLY, CDR2 FYNNEI. This CDR3 is 14 amino acids long. This CDR3 is CASSVYREGYEQYF. CDR3 nucleotides: TGTGCCAGCAGTGTTTACAGGGAAGGCTACGAGCAGTACTTC.

Only a few counts were recorded for this clone. This chain connects TRBV5-4 to TRBJ1-3; D is uncertain. The germline V gene has CDR1 SGHNT and CDR2 YYREEE (reference sequence). The CDR3 is 16 residues long. V was clipped by 4 bases and J by 0 bases, with 14 bases between them. This CDR3 reads CASSRENSGSGNTIYF. CDR3 in DNA: TGTGCCAGCAGCCGGGAGAATAGTGGCTCTGGAAACACCATATATTTT. The entire variable domain, with the rest obtained from reference TRBV5-4 and TRBJ1-3, is as follows: ETGVTQSPTHLIKTRGQQVTLRCSSQSGHNTVSWYQQALGQGPQFIFQYYREEENGRGNFPPRFSGLQFPNYSSELNVNALELDDSALYLCASSRENSGSGNTIYFGEGSWLTVV.

CDR3 in amino acids: CASSPGLAMDTQYF. The CDR3 nucleotides are TGTGCCAGCAGCCCCGGACTAGCAATGGATACGCAGTATTTT. The chain recombines TRBV9 with TRBJ2-3, with TRBD2 matching 8 bases. CDR1 SGDLS and CDR2 YYNGEE come from the germline V gene. V lost 4 bases, J lost 6 bases, and 7 bases stayed unmatched. This CDR3 comprises 14 residues.